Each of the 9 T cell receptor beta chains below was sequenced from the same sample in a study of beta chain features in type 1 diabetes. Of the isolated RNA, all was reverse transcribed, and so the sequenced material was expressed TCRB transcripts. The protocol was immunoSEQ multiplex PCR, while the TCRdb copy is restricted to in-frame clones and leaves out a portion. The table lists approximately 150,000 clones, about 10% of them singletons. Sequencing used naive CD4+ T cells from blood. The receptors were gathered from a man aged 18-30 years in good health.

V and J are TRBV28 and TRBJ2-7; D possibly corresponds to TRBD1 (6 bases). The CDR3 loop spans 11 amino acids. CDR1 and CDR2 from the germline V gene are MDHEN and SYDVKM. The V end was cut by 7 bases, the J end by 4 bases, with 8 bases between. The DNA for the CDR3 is TGTGCCAGCAATAGGGGGTACGAGCAGTACTTC. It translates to CASNRGYEQYF.

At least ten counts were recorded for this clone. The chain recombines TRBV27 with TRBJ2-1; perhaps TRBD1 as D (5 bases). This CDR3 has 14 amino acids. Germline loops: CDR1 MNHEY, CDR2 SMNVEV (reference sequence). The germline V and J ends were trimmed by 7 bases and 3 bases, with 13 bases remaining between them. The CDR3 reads CASIPGWGYNEQFF. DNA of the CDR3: TGTGCCAGCATTCCAGGGTGGGGCTACAATGAGCAGTTCTTC.

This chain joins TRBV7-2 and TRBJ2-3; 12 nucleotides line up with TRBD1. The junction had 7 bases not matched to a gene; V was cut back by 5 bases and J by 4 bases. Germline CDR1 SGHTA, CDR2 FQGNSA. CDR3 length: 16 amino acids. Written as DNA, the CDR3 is TGTGCCAGCAGCCTGGGGACAGGGGGCGGCGCAGATACGCAGTATTTT. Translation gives CASSLGTGGGADTQYF.

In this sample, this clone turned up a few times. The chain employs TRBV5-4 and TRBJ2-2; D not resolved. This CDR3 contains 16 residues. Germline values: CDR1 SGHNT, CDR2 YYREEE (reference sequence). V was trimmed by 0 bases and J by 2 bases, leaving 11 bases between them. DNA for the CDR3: TGTGCCAGCAGCTTGGTTAACAGAAGAAACACCGGGGAGCTGTTTTTT. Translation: CASSLVNRRNTGELFF. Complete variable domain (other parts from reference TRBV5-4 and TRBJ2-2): ETGVTQSPTHLIKTRGQQVTLRCSSQSGHNTVSWYQQALGQGPQFIFQYYREEENGRGNFPPRFSGLQFPNYSSELNVNALELDDSALYLCASSLVNRRNTGELFFGEGSRLTVL.

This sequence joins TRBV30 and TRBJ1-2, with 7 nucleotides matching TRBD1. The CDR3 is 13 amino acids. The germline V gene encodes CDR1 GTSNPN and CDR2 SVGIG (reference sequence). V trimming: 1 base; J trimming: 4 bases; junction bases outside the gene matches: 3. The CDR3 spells CAWSGGTVYGYTF. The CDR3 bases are TGTGCCTGGAGTGGAGGGACAGTCTATGGCTACACCTTC. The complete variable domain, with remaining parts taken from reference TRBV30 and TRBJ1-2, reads SQTIHQWPATLVQPVGSPLSLECTVEGTSNPNLYWYRQAAGRGLQLLFYSVGIGQISSEVPQNLSASRPQDRQFILSSKKLLLSDSGFYLCAWSGGTVYGYTFGSGTRLTVV.

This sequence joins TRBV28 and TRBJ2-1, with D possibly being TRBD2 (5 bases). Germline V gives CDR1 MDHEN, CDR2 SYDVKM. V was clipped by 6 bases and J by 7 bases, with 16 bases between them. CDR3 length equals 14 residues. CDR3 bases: TGTGCCAGCAGCTCCCCAGTAAGAGGGAATGAGCAGTTCTTC. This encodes CASSSPVRGNEQFF. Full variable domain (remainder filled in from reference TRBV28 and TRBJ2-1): DVKVTQSSRYLVKRTGEKVFLECVQDMDHENMFWYRQDPGLGLRLIYFSYDVKMKEKGDIPEGYSVSREKKERFSLILESASTNQTSMYLCASSSPVRGNEQFFGPGTRLTVL.

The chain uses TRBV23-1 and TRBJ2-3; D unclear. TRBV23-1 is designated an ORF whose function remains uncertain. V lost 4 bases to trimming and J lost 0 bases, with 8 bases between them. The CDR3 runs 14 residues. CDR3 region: CASSLTPSTDTQYF. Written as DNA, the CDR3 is TGCGCCAGCAGTCTAACTCCTAGCACAGATACGCAGTATTTT.

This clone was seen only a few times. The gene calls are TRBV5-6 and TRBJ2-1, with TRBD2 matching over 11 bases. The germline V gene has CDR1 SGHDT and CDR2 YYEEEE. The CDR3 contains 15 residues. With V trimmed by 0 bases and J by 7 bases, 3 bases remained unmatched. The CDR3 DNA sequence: TGTGCCAGCAGCTTGGCTAGCGGGGGGCGGAATGAGCAGTTCTTC. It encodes CASSLASGGRNEQFF.

The CDR3 region has the DNA TGTGCCAGCAGCTACCAGGGGGAGGACTATGGCTACACCTTC. Amino acids: CASSYQGEDYGYTF. This chain uses TRBV6-5 with TRBJ1-2; 7 nucleotides agree with TRBD1. This CDR3 contains 14 residues. V was clipped by 6 bases and J by 3 bases; unmatched bases: 7. CDR1 is MNHEY and CDR2 is SVGAGI in the germline V gene.